Sequencing of this TCR beta chain was carried out in a study of CD8+CD57+ T cells in acquired aplastic anemia. Study-level findings and limits: Patient and control CD8+ Simpson's diversity was not significantly different. Against the total CD4+ and CD8+ pools, patient CD8+CD57+ cells had lower diversity.

This clonotype was picked up a small number of times. Its matching antigen is unknown. Looked up from germline, CDR1 is SGDLS and CDR2 is YYNGEE. The germline V and J ends were trimmed by 3 bases and 4 bases, with 12 bases remaining between them. The CDR3 extends over 14 amino acids. All patients picked for sequencing had shown, by flow cytometry, an expansion of CD8+CD57+ cells. Additional sequencing covered CD8+CD57+ effector memory cells in about 15% of the 12 patients. Patients uniformly had severe acquired aplastic anemia. No therapy had been given to the patients at the time of blood sampling. TCR beta VDJ and CDR3 were profiled, and genomic DNA was the template. Each CDR3 protein gets one entry after TCRdb re-called the reads with MiXCR. The table lists about 20,000 distinct CDR3 sequences, about 40% of them singletons.

Sequences were obtained from CD8+CD57+ T cells sorted from PBMCs. The subset is: bead-enriched CD8+CD57+ effector memory T cells from SAA patients. The TCR was taken from a human donor with aplastic anemia. The chain joins TRBV9 to TRBJ2-3, with TRBD2 as a possible D gene (7 bases). CDR3 nucleotide sequence: TGTGCCAGCAGCGGAAGAGGGGGGGCAGATACGCAGTATTTT. It specifies CASSGRGGADTQYF.